These T cell receptor beta chains were read from a single sample in a study of T-cell memory formation after mild COVID-19. TCRdb re-derived calls from the 5' RACE reads in MiXCR, one entry per CDR3 protein. Of hundreds of thousands of distinct CDR3 sequences in the sample, around 20% were seen once. The sequenced sample was PBMCs or a T cell subset sorted from them (not recorded which). The receptors were gathered from an adult woman who had mild COVID-19 (a few samples of this study predate the infection). Cell type and time point are not known. The CDR3 runs from the conserved cysteine through the conserved F or W. Each record gives: clone size, J gene, V gene, D gene, CDR3 DNA, CDR3 protein. The D gene is left open where the match is weak. Only some rows state a clone size, as once, few, many or a class for expanded clones.

few | TRBJ1-5 | TRBV25-1 | NA | TGTGCCAGCAGTGGGGGAGGAAGCGGCAATCAGCCCCAGCATTTT | CASSGGGSGNQPQHF
NA | TRBJ2-4 | TRBV6-1 | NA | TGTGCCAGCAGTGACTGGGCCAAAAACATTCAGTACTTC | CASSDWAKNIQYF
NA | TRBJ2-7 | TRBV18 | NA | TGTGCCAGCTCACCAAGGTTGGACTCCCGCTACGAGCAGTACTTC | CASSPRLDSRYEQYF
NA | TRBJ1-1 | TRBV7-2 | NA | TGTGCCAGCAGCCCCATCGGGTCCCGGGGAGCTTTCTTT | CASSPIGSRGAFF
few | TRBJ2-7 | TRBV7-2 | TRBD1 | TGTGCCAGCAGCTCCGGACAGGGGACCTACTACGAGCAGTACTTC | CASSSGQGTYYEQYF
few | TRBJ1-3 | TRBV30 | NA | TGTGCCTGGACCAAAGGAAGCTCTGGAAACACCATATATTTT | CAWTKGSSGNTIYF
many | TRBJ2-1 | TRBV5-1 | TRBD2 | TGCGCCAGCAGGGTGCGGGGGGGACTCCACAATGAGCAGTTCTTC | CASRVRGGLHNEQFF
NA | TRBJ1-6 | TRBV27 | TRBD1 | TGTGCCAGCAGTTTATCGGTCGACAGGGGAGGACATTCACCCCTCCACTTT | CASSLSVDRGGHSPLHF
NA | TRBJ2-3 | TRBV27 | NA | TGTGCCAGCAGTTTATCCTATCTTGGAGATACGCAGTATTTT | CASSLSYLGDTQYF
NA | TRBJ2-5 | TRBV6-2/TRBV6-3 | TRBD2 | TGTGCCAGCAACCACTATCTAGCGGAAGAGACCCAGTACTTC | CASNHYLAEETQYF
NA | TRBJ2-7 | TRBV12-3/TRBV12-4 | TRBD2 | TGTGCCAGCAGTTTACTAGCGGGGGGAGCCTACGAGCAGTACTTC | CASSLLAGGAYEQYF
NA | TRBJ1-2 | TRBV12-3/TRBV12-4 | NA | TGTGCCAGCAGACCCTCTGGGGTAGGCTATGGCTACACCTTC | CASRPSGVGYGYTF
few | TRBJ1-5 | TRBV7-8 | TRBD1 | TGTGCCAGCAGCCTGGGGGGACAGGGGAGACAGCCCCAGCATTTT | CASSLGGQGRQPQHF
NA | TRBJ1-3 | TRBV7-8 | NA | TGTGCCAGCAGCTTAACCAGTGGAATTTCGAGCTCTGGAAACACCATATATTTT | CASSLTSGISSSGNTIYF
NA | TRBJ2-6 | TRBV7-2 | NA | TGTGCCAGCAGCGGCAACAGGGATTCAGGGGCCAACGTCCTGACTTTC | CASSGNRDSGANVLTF
few | TRBJ1-1 | TRBV4-2 | NA | TGTGCCAGCAGCCAAGAACAGGTCCAGACGAACACTGAAGCTTTCTTT | CASSQEQVQTNTEAFF
NA | TRBJ2-2 | TRBV27 | TRBD1 | TGTGCCAGCAGGGGACAGGGGCGGGACGGGGAGCTGTTTTTT | CASRGQGRDGELFF
few | TRBJ2-3 | TRBV12-3/TRBV12-4 | NA | TGTGCCAGCAATGGCGGAGAGGCAGATACGCAGTATTTT | CASNGGEADTQYF
NA | TRBJ2-1 | TRBV6-2/TRBV6-3 | TRBD1 | TGTGCCAGCAGCCTTGACAGGGTTGGTGAGCAGTTCTTC | CASSLDRVGEQFF
NA | TRBJ1-1 | TRBV12-3/TRBV12-4 | TRBD1 | TGTGCCAGCAGCTTAGGGACAGGCGTCACTGAAGCTTTCTTT | CASSLGTGVTEAFF
few | TRBJ2-3 | TRBV6-1 | NA | TGTGCCAGCAGTCCCCCCCACACAGATACGCAGTATTTT | CASSPPHTDTQYF
few | TRBJ1-2 | TRBV29-1 | NA | TGCAGCGTCTCTTTAATTGGGACCTCATATGGCTACACCTTC | CSVSLIGTSYGYTF